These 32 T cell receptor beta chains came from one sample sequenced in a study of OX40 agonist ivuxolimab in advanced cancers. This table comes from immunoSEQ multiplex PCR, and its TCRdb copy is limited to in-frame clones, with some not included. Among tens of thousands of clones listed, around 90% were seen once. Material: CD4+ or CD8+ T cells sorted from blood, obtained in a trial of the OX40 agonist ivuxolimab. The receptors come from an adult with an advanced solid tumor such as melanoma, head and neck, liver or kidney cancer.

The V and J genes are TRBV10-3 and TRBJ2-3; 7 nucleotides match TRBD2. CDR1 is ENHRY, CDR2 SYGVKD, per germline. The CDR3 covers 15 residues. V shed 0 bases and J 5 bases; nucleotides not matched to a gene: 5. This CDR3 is CAISESGGVEDTQYF. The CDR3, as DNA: TGTGCCATCAGTGAGTCGGGAGGGGTTGAAGATACGCAGTATTTT.

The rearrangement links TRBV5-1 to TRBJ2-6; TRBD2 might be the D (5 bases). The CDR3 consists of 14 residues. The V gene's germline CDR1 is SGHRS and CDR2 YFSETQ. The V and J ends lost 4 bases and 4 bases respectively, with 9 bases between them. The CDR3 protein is CASSEGVGANVLTF. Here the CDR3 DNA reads TGCGCCAGCAGCGAGGGTGTCGGGGCCAACGTCCTGACTTTC.

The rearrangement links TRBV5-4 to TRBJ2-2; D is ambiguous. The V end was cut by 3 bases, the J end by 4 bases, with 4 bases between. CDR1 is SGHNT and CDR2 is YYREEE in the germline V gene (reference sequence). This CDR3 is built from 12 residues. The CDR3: CASSSVTGELFF. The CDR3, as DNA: TGTGCCAGCAGCTCCGTCACCGGGGAGCTGTTTTTT. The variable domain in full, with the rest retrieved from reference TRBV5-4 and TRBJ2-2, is ETGVTQSPTHLIKTRGQQVTLRCSSQSGHNTVSWYQQALGQGPQFIFQYYREEENGRGNFPPRFSGLQFPNYSSELNVNALELDDSALYLCASSSVTGELFFGEGSRLTVL.

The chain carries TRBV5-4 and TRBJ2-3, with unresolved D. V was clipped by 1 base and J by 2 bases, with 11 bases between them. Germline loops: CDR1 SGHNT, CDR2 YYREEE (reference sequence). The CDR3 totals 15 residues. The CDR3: CASSLQLDPTDTQYF. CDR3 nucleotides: TGTGCCAGCAGCTTGCAACTCGACCCCACAGATACGCAGTATTTT.

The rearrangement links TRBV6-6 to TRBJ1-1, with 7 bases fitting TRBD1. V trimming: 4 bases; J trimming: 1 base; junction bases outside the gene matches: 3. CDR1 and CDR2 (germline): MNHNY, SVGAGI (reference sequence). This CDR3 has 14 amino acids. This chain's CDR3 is CASSSGQPNTEAFF. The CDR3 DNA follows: TGTGCCAGCAGTTCGGGACAGCCGAACACTGAAGCTTTCTTT.

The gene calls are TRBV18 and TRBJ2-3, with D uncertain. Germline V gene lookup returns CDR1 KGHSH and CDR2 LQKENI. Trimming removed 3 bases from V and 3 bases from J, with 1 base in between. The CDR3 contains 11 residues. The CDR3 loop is CASSPTDTQYF. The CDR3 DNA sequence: TGTGCCAGCTCACCTACAGATACGCAGTATTTT.

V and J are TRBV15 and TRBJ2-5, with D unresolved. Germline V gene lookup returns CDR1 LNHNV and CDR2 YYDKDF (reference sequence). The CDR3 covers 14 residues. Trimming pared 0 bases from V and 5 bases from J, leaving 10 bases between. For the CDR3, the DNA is TGTGCCACCAGCAGAGACACCCTCGGGGAGACCCAGTACTTC. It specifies CATSRDTLGETQYF.

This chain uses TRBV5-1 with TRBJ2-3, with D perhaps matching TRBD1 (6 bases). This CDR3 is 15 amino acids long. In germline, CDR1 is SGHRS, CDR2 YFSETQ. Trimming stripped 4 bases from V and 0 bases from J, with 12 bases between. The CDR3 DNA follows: TGCGCCAGCAGCGCGGACAGCCTTAGCACAGATACGCAGTATTTT. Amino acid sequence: CASSADSLSTDTQYF.

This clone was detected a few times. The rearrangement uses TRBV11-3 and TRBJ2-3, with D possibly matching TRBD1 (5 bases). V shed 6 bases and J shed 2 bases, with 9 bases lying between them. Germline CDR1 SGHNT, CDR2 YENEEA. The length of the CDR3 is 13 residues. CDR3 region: CASSTGHTDTQYF. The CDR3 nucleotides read TGTGCCAGCAGTACAGGACACACAGATACGCAGTATTTT.

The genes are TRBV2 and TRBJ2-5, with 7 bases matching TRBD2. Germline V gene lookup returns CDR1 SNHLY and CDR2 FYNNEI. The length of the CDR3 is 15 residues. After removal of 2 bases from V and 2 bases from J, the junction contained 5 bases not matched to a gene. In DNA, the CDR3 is TGTGCCAGCAGTGAACCGGGAGGTATACAAGAGACCCAGTACTTC. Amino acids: CASSEPGGIQETQYF.

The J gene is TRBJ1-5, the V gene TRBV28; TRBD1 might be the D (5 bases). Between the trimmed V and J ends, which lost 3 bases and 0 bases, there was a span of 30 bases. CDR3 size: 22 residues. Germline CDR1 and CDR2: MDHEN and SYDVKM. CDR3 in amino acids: CASSFPPGDLRGFKNSNQPQHF. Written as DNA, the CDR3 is TGTGCCAGCAGTTTCCCGCCGGGTGACCTACGGGGGTTCAAGAATAGCAATCAGCCCCAGCATTTT.

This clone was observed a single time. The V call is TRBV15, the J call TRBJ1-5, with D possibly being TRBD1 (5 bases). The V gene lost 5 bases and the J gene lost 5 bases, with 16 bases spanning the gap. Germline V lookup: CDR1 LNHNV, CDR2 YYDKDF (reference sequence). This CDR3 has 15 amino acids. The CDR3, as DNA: TGTGCCACCAGCTCGAGCCGGGACTCTTATCAGCCCCAGCATTTT. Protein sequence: CATSSSRDSYQPQHF.

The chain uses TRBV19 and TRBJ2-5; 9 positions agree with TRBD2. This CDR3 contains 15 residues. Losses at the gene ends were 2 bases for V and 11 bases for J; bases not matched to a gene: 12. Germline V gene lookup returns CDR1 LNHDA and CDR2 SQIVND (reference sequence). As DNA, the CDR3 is TGTGCCAGTAGTATACCGGGACTAGCAACCAAAGAGCAGTACTTC. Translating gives CASSIPGLATKEQYF.

The DNA of the CDR3 is TGTGCCAGCAGCTTTACAGGGGAAGGCGGCTACACCTTC. Its protein product is CASSFTGEGGYTF. The V and J genes are TRBV11-2 and TRBJ1-2, with 7 bases matching TRBD1. The CDR3 is 13 residues long. Germline assignment: CDR1 SGHAT and CDR2 FQNNGV. Germline trimming cut 3 bases from V and 8 bases from J; bases unmatched to any gene: 6.

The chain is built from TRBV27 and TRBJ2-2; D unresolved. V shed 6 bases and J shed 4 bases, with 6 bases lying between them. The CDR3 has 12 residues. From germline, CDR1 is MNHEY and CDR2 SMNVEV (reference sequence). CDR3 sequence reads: CASRTFTGELFF. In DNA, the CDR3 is TGTGCCAGCAGAACGTTCACCGGGGAGCTGTTTTTT.

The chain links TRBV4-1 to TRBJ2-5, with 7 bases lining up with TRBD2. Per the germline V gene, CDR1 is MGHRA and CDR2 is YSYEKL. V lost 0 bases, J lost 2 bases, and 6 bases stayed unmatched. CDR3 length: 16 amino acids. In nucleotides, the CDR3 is TGCGCCAGCAGCCAAGATTTCCGAGCGGGACAAGAGACCCAGTACTTC. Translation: CASSQDFRAGQETQYF.

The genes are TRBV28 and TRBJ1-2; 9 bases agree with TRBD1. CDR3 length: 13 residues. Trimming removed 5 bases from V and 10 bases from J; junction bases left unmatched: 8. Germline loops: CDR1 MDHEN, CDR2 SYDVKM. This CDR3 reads CASSVTGGWVYTF. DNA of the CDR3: TGTGCCAGCAGTGTCACAGGGGGCTGGGTCTACACCTTC.

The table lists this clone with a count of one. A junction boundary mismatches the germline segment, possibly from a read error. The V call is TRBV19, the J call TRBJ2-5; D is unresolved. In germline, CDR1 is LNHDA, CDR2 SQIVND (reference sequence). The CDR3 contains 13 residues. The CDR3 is CVSSSSEAETQYF. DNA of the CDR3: TGTGTCAGTAGTAGCTCAGAGGCAGAGACCCAGTACTTC.

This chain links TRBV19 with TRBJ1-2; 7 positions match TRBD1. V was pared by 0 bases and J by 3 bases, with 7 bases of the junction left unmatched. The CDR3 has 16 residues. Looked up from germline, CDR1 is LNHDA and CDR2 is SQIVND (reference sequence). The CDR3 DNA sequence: TGTGCCAGTAGTATAGACTCCGGGACAGAGTACTATGGCTACACCTTC. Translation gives CASSIDSGTEYYGYTF.

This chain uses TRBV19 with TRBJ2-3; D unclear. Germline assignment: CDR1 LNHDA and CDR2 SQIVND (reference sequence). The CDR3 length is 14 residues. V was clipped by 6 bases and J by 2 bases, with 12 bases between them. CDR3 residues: CASRDTANTDTQYF. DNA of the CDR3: TGTGCCAGTAGAGACACGGCTAACACAGATACGCAGTATTTT.

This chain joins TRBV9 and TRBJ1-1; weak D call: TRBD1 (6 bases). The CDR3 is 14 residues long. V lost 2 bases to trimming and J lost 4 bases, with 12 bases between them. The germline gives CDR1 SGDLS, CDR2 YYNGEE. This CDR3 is CASSVTGRGTEAFF. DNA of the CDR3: TGTGCCAGCAGCGTTACAGGGAGGGGCACTGAAGCTTTCTTT.

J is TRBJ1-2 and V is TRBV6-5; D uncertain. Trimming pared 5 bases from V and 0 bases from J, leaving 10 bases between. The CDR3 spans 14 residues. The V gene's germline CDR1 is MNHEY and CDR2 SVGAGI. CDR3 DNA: TGTGCCAGCAGTCCCGTTTTAGCTAACTATGGCTACACCTTC. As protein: CASSPVLANYGYTF.

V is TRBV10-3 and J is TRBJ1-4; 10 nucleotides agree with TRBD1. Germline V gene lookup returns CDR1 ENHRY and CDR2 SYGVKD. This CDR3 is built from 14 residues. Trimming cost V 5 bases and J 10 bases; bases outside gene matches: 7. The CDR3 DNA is TGTGCCATCAGTCCGGGACAGGGGCCAGTAAAACTGTTTTTT. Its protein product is CAISPGQGPVKLFF.

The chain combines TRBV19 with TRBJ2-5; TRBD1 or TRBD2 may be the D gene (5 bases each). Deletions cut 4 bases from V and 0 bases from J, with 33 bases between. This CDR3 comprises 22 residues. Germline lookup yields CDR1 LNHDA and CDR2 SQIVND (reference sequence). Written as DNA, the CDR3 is TGTGCCAGTAGTACCCTCTTGTTTTGGTCAGGGCGGGCGAGCCAAAACCAAGAGACCCAGTACTTC. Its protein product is CASSTLLFWSGRASQNQETQYF.

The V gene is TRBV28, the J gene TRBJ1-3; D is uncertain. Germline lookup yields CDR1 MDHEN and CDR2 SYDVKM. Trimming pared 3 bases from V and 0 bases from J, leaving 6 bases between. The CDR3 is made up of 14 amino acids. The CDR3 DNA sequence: TGTGCCAGCAGTTTGGTGGTCTCTGGAAACACCATATATTTT. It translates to CASSLVVSGNTIYF.

The CDR3 spells CAWTPGLAGAAQYF. The CDR3 bases are TGTGCCTGGACCCCCGGGCTAGCGGGAGCTGCCCAGTACTTC. J is TRBJ2-5 and V is TRBV30; 10 nucleotides match TRBD2. The CDR3 runs 14 residues. The V gene end was trimmed by 4 bases and the J gene end by 9 bases; junction bases not matched to a gene: 11. Per the germline V gene, CDR1 is GTSNPN and CDR2 is SVGIG (reference sequence).

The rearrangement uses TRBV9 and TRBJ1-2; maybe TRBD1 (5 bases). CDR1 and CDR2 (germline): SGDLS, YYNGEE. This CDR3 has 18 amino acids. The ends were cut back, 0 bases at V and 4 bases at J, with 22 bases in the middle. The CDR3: CASSVASAGPTLSYGYTF. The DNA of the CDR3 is TGTGCCAGCAGCGTAGCATCGGCAGGGCCGACTCTTAGCTATGGCTACACCTTC.

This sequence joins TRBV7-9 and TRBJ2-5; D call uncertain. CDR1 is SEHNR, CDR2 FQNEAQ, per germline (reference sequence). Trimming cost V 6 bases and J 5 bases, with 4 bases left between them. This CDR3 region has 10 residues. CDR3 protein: CASRGETQYF. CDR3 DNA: TGTGCCAGCAGAGGGGAGACCCAGTACTTC.

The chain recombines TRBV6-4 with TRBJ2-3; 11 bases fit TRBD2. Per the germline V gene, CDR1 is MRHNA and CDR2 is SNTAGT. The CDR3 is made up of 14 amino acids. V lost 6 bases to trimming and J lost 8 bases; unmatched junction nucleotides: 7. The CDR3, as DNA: TGTGCCAGCAGGGAACTAGCGGGGGCAGGTACGCAGTATTTT. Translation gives CASRELAGAGTQYF.

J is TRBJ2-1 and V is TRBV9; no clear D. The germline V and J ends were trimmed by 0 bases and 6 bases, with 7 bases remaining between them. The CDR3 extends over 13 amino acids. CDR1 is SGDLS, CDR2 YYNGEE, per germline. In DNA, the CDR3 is TGTGCCAGCAGCGTAGGACTCCTCAATGAGCAGTTCTTC. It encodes CASSVGLLNEQFF.

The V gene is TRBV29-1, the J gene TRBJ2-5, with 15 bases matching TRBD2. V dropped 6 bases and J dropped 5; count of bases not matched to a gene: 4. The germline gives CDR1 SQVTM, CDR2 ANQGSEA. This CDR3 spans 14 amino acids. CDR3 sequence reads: CSVKGLAGGETQYF. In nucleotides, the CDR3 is TGCAGCGTCAAAGGACTAGCGGGAGGGGAGACCCAGTACTTC.

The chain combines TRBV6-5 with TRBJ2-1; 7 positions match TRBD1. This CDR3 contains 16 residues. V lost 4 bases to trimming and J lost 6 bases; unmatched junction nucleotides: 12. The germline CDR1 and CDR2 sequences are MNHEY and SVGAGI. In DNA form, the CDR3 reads TGTGCCAGCAGTTGGGCCTTTCGAGACAGGGTCAATGAGCAGTTCTTC. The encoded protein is CASSWAFRDRVNEQFF.